These T cell receptor beta chains were read from a single sample in a study of neurological immune-mediated disorders. TCRdb itself ran the 5' RACE reads through MiXCR, one entry per CDR3 protein. The sample shows under 75,000 distinct CDR3 sequences, approximately 5.1% of them seen only once. Sequencing was done on a sample of PBMCs. These receptors all stem from a human donor with multiple sclerosis. The donor label of this sample is uncertain. Each CDR3 is given with its conserved first and last residue. D genes are given only for firm matches. For some rows the clone size is stated as once, few or many, or as a class when expanded; others skip it.

v_gene: TRBV7-2
j_gene: TRBJ1-1
abundance: many
d_gene: .
CDR3nt: TGTGCCAGCTTTCAGGGACACGCGAACACTGAAGCTTTCTTT
CDR3aa: CASFQGHANTEAFF

v_gene: TRBV4-2
j_gene: TRBJ2-3
abundance: many
d_gene: TRBD2
CDR3nt: TGTGCCAGCAGCCAAAGGACTAGCGGGGGGGAAGATACGCAGTATTTT
CDR3aa: CASSQRTSGGEDTQYF

v_gene: TRBV24-1
j_gene: TRBJ2-7
abundance: many
d_gene: .
CDR3nt: TGTGCCACCAGTGATGGACAGAATTACGAGCAGTACTTC
CDR3aa: CATSDGQNYEQYF

v_gene: TRBV6-6
j_gene: TRBJ2-7
abundance: many
d_gene: .
CDR3nt: TGTGCCAGCAGTTACAGTCGAGGGAGTGGCAGCTACGAGCAGTACTTC
CDR3aa: CASSYSRGSGSYEQYF

v_gene: TRBV18
j_gene: TRBJ2-2
abundance: many
d_gene: .
CDR3nt: TGTGCCAGCCTTCGGACTGGTGCGAACACCGGGGAGCTGTTTTTT
CDR3aa: CASLRTGANTGELFF

v_gene: TRBV5-5
j_gene: TRBJ2-7
abundance: many
d_gene: TRBD1
CDR3nt: TGTGCCAGCAGCTTGACCGGGACAGGACCTATATACGAGCAGTACTTC
CDR3aa: CASSLTGTGPIYEQYF

v_gene: TRBV10-3
j_gene: TRBJ1-6
abundance: many
d_gene: .
CDR3nt: TGTGCCATCAGTGAAGGAGGGCAGGGAGTTTCACCCCTCCACTTT
CDR3aa: CAISEGGQGVSPLHF

v_gene: TRBV7-9
j_gene: TRBJ1-2
abundance: many
d_gene: .
CDR3nt: TGTGCCAGCAGCTTAGAGAAGGGTACGGCTAACTATGGCTACACCTTC
CDR3aa: CASSLEKGTANYGYTF

v_gene: TRBV4-2
j_gene: TRBJ2-7
abundance: many
d_gene: TRBD2
CDR3nt: TGTGCCAGCAGCCAAGGCCTAGGGCGGGGGGTCTCCTACGAGCAGTACTTC
CDR3aa: CASSQGLGRGVSYEQYF

v_gene: TRBV12-3/TRBV12-4
j_gene: TRBJ1-3
abundance: many
d_gene: .
CDR3nt: TGTGCCAGCAGACTACCTTCTGGAAACACCATATATTTT
CDR3aa: CASRLPSGNTIYF

v_gene: TRBV7-7
j_gene: TRBJ1-1
abundance: many
d_gene: TRBD1
CDR3nt: TGTGCCAGCAGCGCCTACAGGGGTGGTAGTGAAGCTTTCTTT
CDR3aa: CASSAYRGGSEAFF

v_gene: TRBV7-8
j_gene: TRBJ2-7
abundance: many
d_gene: TRBD1
CDR3nt: TGTGCCAGCAGCCCCCAGGACAGGGGCTACGAGCAGTACTTC
CDR3aa: CASSPQDRGYEQYF

v_gene: TRBV7-2
j_gene: TRBJ2-7
abundance: few
d_gene: .
CDR3nt: TGTACCAGCAGCTTAGTAGGTGGGACGTCTTCCTACGAGCAGTACTTC
CDR3aa: CTSSLVGGTSSYEQYF

v_gene: TRBV20-1
j_gene: TRBJ1-1
abundance: many
d_gene: .
CDR3nt: TGCAGTGCTAGAGATGGTGGGGGCCTGGGTTCGGAAGCTTTCTTT
CDR3aa: CSARDGGGLGSEAFF

v_gene: TRBV6-5
j_gene: TRBJ1-2
abundance: many
d_gene: .
CDR3nt: TGTGCCAGCACCCCCGGGGGGAAGGGGTATGGCTACACCTTC
CDR3aa: CASTPGGKGYGYTF

v_gene: TRBV20-1
j_gene: TRBJ2-3
abundance: many
d_gene: TRBD2
CDR3nt: TGCAGTGCTACCTCCTCGACTAGCGGGACCACAGATACGCAGTATTTT
CDR3aa: CSATSSTSGTTDTQYF

v_gene: TRBV20-1
j_gene: TRBJ1-6
abundance: many
d_gene: .
CDR3nt: TGCAGTGCTAGGACCAGGGGAAACTTTGATAGCTCCTATAATTCACCCCTCCACTTT
CDR3aa: CSARTRGNFDSSYNSPLHF

v_gene: TRBV4-2
j_gene: TRBJ1-2
abundance: many
d_gene: TRBD1
CDR3nt: TGTGCCAGCAGCCAAGATCGGACAGGGGGGTCGTGGATATATGGCTACACCTTC
CDR3aa: CASSQDRTGGSWIYGYTF

v_gene: TRBV5-1
j_gene: TRBJ2-2
abundance: many
d_gene: .
CDR3nt: TGCGCCAGCAGCTTGCAGGCCCTCACCGGGGAGCTGTTTTTT
CDR3aa: CASSLQALTGELFF

v_gene: TRBV3-1
j_gene: TRBJ1-1
abundance: many
d_gene: TRBD1
CDR3nt: TGTGCCAGCAGCCAAATACTTCTGTCCCGACAGGGCCCTGAAGCTTTCTTT
CDR3aa: CASSQILLSRQGPEAFF

v_gene: TRBV6-5
j_gene: TRBJ1-2
abundance: many
d_gene: .
CDR3nt: TGTGCCAGCAGTTACGACGACCAGGGTGGCTACACCTTC
CDR3aa: CASSYDDQGGYTF

v_gene: TRBV12-3/TRBV12-4
j_gene: TRBJ1-3
abundance: many
d_gene: TRBD1
CDR3nt: TGTGCCAGCAGTGGACAGGGGGCAGGAAACACCATATATTTT
CDR3aa: CASSGQGAGNTIYF

v_gene: TRBV20-1
j_gene: TRBJ2-5
abundance: .
d_gene: .
CDR3nt: TGCAGTGCTAGAGAACCCAGGGGTGCAGAGACCCAGTACTTC
CDR3aa: CSAREPRGAETQYF

v_gene: TRBV6-5
j_gene: TRBJ1-6
abundance: many
d_gene: .
CDR3nt: TGTGCCAGCAGTTACCTTTCGCGGGGATCACCCCTCCACTTT
CDR3aa: CASSYLSRGSPLHF

v_gene: TRBV6-6
j_gene: TRBJ2-1
abundance: .
d_gene: TRBD2
CDR3nt: TGTGCCAGCTTTCTTAGGGCGGGGGGCTACTACAATGAGCAGTTCTTC
CDR3aa: CASFLRAGGYYNEQFF

v_gene: TRBV6-1
j_gene: TRBJ2-1
abundance: many
d_gene: .
CDR3nt: TGTGCCAGCAGTGAAGCAGATTACAATGAGCAGTTCTTC
CDR3aa: CASSEADYNEQFF

v_gene: TRBV5-1
j_gene: TRBJ2-1
abundance: .
d_gene: TRBD2
CDR3nt: TGCGCCAGCAGCTTGACCCCGGGGGGGGTCTCCTACAATGAGCAGTTCTTC
CDR3aa: CASSLTPGGVSYNEQFF

v_gene: TRBV20-1
j_gene: TRBJ2-2
abundance: many
d_gene: TRBD1
CDR3nt: TGCAGTTCCAGGGGGCAGAACACCGGGGAGCTGTTTTTT
CDR3aa: CSSRGQNTGELFF

v_gene: TRBV5-1
j_gene: TRBJ2-1
abundance: many
d_gene: .
CDR3nt: TGCGCCAGCAGCCCGGGGGGCGATGAGCAGTTCTTC
CDR3aa: CASSPGGDEQFF

v_gene: TRBV9
j_gene: TRBJ1-2
abundance: many
d_gene: TRBD1
CDR3nt: TGTGCCAGCAGCGGGACCACAGGGGCCGGTGGCTACACCTTC
CDR3aa: CASSGTTGAGGYTF

v_gene: TRBV7-9
j_gene: TRBJ2-3
abundance: many
d_gene: TRBD1
CDR3nt: TGTGCCAGCAGCCTGGGACAGGGATCAGATACGCAGTATTTT
CDR3aa: CASSLGQGSDTQYF

v_gene: TRBV29-1
j_gene: TRBJ2-2
abundance: many
d_gene: .
CDR3nt: TGCAGCGTTGAACGGGGGACGGGCACCGGGGAGCTGTTTTTT
CDR3aa: CSVERGTGTGELFF

v_gene: TRBV4-2
j_gene: TRBJ2-7
abundance: many
d_gene: .
CDR3nt: TGTGCCAGCAGCCAAGATCAGGGCGTTACGTACGAGCAGTACTTC
CDR3aa: CASSQDQGVTYEQYF

v_gene: TRBV5-5
j_gene: TRBJ2-1
abundance: .
d_gene: .
CDR3nt: TGTGCCAGCAGCTTGGAACTACTCTACAATGAGCAGTTCTTC
CDR3aa: CASSLELLYNEQFF